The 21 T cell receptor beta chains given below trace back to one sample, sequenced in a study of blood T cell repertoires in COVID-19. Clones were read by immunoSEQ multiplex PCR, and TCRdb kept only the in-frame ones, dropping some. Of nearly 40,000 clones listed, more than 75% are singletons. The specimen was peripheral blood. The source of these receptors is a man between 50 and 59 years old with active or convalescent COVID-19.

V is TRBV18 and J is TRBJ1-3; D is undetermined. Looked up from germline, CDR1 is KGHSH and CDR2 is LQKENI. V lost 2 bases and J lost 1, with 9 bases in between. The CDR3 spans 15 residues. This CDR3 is CASSPEGASGNTIYF. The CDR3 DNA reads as TGTGCCAGCTCACCAGAGGGAGCTTCTGGAAACACCATATATTTT. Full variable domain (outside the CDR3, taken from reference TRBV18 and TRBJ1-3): NAGVMQNPRHLVRRRGQEARLRCSPMKGHSHVYWYRQLPEEGLKFMVYLQKENIIDESGMPKERFSAEFPKEGPSILRIQQVVRGDSAAYFCASSPEGASGNTIYFGEGSWLTVV.

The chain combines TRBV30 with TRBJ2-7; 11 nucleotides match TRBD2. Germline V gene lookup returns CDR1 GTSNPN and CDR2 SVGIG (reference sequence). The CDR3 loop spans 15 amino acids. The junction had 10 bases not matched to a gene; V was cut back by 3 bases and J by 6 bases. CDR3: CAWRVPSSGGSEQYF. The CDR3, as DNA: TGTGCCTGGAGGGTCCCGTCTAGCGGGGGGAGCGAGCAGTACTTC.

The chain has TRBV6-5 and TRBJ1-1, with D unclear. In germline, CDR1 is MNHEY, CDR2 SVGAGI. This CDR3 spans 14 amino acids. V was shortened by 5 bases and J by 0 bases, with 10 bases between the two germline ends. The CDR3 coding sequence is TGTGCCAGCAGTACCCCCAACATGAACACTGAAGCTTTCTTT. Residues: CASSTPNMNTEAFF.

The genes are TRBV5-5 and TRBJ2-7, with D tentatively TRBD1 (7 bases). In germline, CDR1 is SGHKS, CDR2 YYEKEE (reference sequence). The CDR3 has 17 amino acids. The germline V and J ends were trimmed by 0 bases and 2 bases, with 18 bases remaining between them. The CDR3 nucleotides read TGTGCCAGCAGCTTGGGCCCCGGCAGGGGGGCCACCTACGAGCAGTACTTC. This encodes CASSLGPGRGATYEQYF.

CDR3 sequence (DNA): TGCGCCATCCTGCCGGACAGGCACCGAGCTAACTATGGCTACACCTTC. It translates to CAILPDRHRANYGYTF. The chain has TRBV23-1 and TRBJ1-2; 7 positions agree with TRBD1. TRBV23-1 is annotated as an ORF whose role is uncertain. This CDR3 is built from 16 residues. Trimming removed 10 bases from V and 0 bases from J; junction bases left unmatched: 14.

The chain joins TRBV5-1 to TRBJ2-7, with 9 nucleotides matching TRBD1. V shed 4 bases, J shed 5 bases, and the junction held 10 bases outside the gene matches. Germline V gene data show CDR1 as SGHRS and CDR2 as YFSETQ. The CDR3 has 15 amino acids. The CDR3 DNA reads TGCGCCAGCAGCGTACCCACAGGGGGCGCGGACGAGCAGTACTTC. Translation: CASSVPTGGADEQYF.

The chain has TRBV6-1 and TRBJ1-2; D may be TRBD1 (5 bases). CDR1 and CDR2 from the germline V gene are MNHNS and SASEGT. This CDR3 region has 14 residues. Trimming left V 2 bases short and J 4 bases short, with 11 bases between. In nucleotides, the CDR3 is TGTGCCAGCAGTGAACAGGGTACTATCTATGGCTACACCTTC. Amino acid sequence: CASSEQGTIYGYTF.

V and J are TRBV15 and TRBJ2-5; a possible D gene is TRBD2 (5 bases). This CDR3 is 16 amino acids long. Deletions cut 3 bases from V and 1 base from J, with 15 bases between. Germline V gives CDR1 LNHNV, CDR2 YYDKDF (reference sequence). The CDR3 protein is CATSREMPGFQETQYF. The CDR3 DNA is TGTGCCACCAGCAGGGAGATGCCGGGGTTCCAAGAGACCCAGTACTTC. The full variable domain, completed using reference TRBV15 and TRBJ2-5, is DAMVIQNPRYQVTQFGKPVTLSCSQTLNHNVMYWYQQKSSQAPKLLFHYYDKDFNNEADTPDNFQSRRPNTSFCFLDIRSPGLGDTAMYLCATSREMPGFQETQYFGPGTRLLVL.

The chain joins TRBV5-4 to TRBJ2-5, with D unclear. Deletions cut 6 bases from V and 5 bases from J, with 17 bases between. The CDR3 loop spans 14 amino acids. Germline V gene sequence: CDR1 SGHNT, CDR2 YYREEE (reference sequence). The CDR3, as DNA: TGTGCCAGCAACCTCCCGGGTATTGAGGAGACCCAGTACTTC. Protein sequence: CASNLPGIEETQYF.

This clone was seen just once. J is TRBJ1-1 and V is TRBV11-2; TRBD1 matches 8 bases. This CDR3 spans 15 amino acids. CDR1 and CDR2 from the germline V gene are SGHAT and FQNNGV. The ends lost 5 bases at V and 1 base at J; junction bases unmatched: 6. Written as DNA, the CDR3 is TGTGCCAGCAGCCGAGGACAGGGAACGAACACTGAAGCTTTCTTT. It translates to CASSRGQGTNTEAFF.

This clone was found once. As DNA, the CDR3 is TGTGCCAGCAGCTCGAGAAAGGGAGGCGAGCAGTACTTC. Its protein is CASSSRKGGEQYF. This chain joins TRBV7-8 and TRBJ2-7; perhaps TRBD2 as D (6 bases). Per germline, CDR1 SGHVS and CDR2 FQNEAQ. V lost 4 bases and J 6 bases, leaving 13 bases between the germline ends. This CDR3 is 13 amino acids long. Full variable domain (remainder filled in from reference TRBV7-8 and TRBJ2-7): GAGVSQSPRYKVAKRGQDVALRCDPISGHVSLFWYQQALGQGPEFLTYFQNEAQLDKSGLPSDRFFAERPEGSVSTLKIQRTQQEDSAVYLCASSSRKGGEQYFGPGTRLTVT.

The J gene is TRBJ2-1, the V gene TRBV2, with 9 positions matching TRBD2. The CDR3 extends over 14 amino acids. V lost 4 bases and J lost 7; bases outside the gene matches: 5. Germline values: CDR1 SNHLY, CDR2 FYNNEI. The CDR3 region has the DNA TGTGCCAGCAGTGTCGGCGGGGGGGCAAATGAGCAGTTCTTC. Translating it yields CASSVGGGANEQFF.

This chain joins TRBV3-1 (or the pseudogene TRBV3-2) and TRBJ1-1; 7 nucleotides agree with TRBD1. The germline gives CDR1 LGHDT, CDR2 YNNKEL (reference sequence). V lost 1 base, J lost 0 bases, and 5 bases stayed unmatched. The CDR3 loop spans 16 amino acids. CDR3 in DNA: TGTGCCAGCAGCCAAGGAGAGGGGGCCATGAACACTGAAGCTTTCTTT. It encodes CASSQGEGAMNTEAFF.

CDR3 DNA sequence: TGTGCCAGCAGCTTAGTAGCCACCCCGAACACCGGGGAGCTGTTTTTT. Its translation: CASSLVATPNTGELFF. V and J are TRBV7-2 and TRBJ2-2, with D unresolved. The CDR3 has 16 amino acids. Germline CDR1 and CDR2: SGHTA and FQGNSA. V lost 1 base, J lost 0 bases, and 9 bases lay in between.

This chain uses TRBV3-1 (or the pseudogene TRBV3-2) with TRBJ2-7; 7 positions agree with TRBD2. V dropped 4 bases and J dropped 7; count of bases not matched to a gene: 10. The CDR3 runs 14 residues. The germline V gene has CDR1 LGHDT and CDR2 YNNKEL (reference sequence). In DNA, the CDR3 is TGTGCCAGCAGCCTTACGGGGGGACGGAGGGAGCAGTACTTC. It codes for CASSLTGGRREQYF.

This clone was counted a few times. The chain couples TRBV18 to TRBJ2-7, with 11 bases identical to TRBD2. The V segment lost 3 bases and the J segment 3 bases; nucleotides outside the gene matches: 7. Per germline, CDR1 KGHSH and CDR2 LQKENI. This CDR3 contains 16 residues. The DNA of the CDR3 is TGTGCCAGCTCACCGGCGACTAGCGGGGAATACTACGAGCAGTACTTC. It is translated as CASSPATSGEYYEQYF.

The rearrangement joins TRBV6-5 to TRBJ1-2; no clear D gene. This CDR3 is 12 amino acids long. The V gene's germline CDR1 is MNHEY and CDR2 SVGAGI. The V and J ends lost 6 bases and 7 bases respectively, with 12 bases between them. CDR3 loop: CASSPVGGGYTF. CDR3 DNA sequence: TGTGCCAGCAGCCCGGTCGGCGGTGGCTACACCTTC.

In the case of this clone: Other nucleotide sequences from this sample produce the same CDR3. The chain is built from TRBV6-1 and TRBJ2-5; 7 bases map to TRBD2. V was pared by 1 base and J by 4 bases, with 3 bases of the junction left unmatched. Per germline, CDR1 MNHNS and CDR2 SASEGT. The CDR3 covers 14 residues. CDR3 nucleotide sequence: TGTGCCAGCAGTGAAGGCTGGGGGGGAGAGACCCAGTACTTC. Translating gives CASSEGWGGETQYF.

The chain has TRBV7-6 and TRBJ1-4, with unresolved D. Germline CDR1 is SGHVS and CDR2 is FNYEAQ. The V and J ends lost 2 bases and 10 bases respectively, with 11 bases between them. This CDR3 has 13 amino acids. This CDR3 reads CASSLKEGGKLFF. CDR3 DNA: TGTGCCAGCAGCTTAAAGGAGGGCGGAAAACTGTTTTTT. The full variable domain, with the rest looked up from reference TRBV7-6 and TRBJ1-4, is GAGVSQSPRYKVTKRGQDVALRCDPISGHVSLYWYRQALGQGPEFLTYFNYEAQQDKSGLPNDRFSAERPEGSISTLTIQRTEQRDSAMYRCASSLKEGGKLFFGSGTQLSVL.

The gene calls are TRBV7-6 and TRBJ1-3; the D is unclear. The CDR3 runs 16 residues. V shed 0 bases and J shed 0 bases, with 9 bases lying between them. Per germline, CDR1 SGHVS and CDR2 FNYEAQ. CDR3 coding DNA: TGTGCCAGCAGCTTAGCTTCGACTGCCTCTGGAAACACCATATATTTT. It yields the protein CASSLASTASGNTIYF.

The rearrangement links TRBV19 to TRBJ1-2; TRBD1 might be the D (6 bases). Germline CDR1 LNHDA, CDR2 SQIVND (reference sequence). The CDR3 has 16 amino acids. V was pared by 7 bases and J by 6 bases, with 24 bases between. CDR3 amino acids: CASTGEDGGQVNGYTF. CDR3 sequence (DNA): TGTGCCAGTACCGGTGAGGATGGGGGCCAAGTGAATGGCTACACCTTC.